This T cell receptor beta chain comes out of a study of blood T cell repertoires in COVID-19. Study background: PBMCs, B-cell-depleted T cells, or T cells provided the cDNA or gDNA that made up the material.

Here immunoSEQ multiplex PCR was the method, and the copy in TCRdb shows in-frame clones only, minus some. The sample comprises 150,000 to 200,000 clones, about 81% of which are singletons, and about an eighth rests with the top ten. Trimming removed 5 bases from V and 7 bases from J; junction bases left unmatched: 12. Germline CDR1 and CDR2: SGHVS and FQNEAQ. The CDR3 length is 15 residues. The receptor was derived from a woman older than 75 with COVID-19, enrolled during active disease. Specimen: peripheral blood. This chain uses TRBV7-8 with TRBJ2-5; 8 nucleotides line up with TRBD1. The chain's CDR3 is CASSTRTGMGVTQYF. CDR3 DNA: TGTGCCAGCAGCACGCGGACAGGGATGGGGGTGACCCAGTACTTC.